Presented here are 7 T cell receptor beta chains from one specimen sequenced in a study of T cell repertoires and HLA-DP antigens. For these TCRs, the target antigens are not known. Repertoires were generated with immunoSEQ multiplex PCR, while TCRdb's copy carries only in-frame clones and drops some. The sample records approximately 89,000 clones, approximately 89% being singletons. Sequenced: CD4+ T cells from PBMCs. These receptors were collected from a man in his fifties in good health and CMV-seronegative.

This chain uses TRBV7-2 with TRBJ1-3; D perhaps matches TRBD1 (5 bases). The V gene's germline CDR1 is SGHTA and CDR2 FQGNSA. V was cut by 3 bases and J by 2 bases, with 20 bases left in between. The CDR3 has 18 residues. For the CDR3, the DNA is TGTGCCAGCAGCTTCCCCGCAATGGGGGGGTTGACTGGAAACACCATATATTTT. Its protein product is CASSFPAMGGLTGNTIYF.

The gene calls are TRBV7-9 and TRBJ2-5; 9 bases line up with TRBD2. Germline V gene data show CDR1 as SEHNR and CDR2 as FQNEAQ (reference sequence). J lost 5 bases, V lost 1 base, and 11 bases had no gene match. CDR3 length equals 17 residues. In DNA, the CDR3 is TGTGCCAGCAGCTTAGGTCATAGCGGGGGAGTCCGGGAGACCCAGTACTTC. The encoded protein is CASSLGHSGGVRETQYF.

The chain recombines TRBV5-1 with TRBJ2-3; no clear D. The V gene lost 0 bases and the J gene lost 1 base, with 6 bases spanning the gap. Germline V lookup: CDR1 SGHRS, CDR2 YFSETQ. The CDR3 is 14 residues long. The CDR3 is CASSLVSGTDTQYF. The CDR3 DNA follows: TGCGCCAGCAGCTTGGTGTCCGGCACAGATACGCAGTATTTT.

The chain carries TRBV18 and TRBJ2-7; 7 bases align to TRBD1. CDR1 KGHSH and CDR2 LQKENI come from the germline V gene. CDR3 length equals 14 residues. Unmatched junction bases numbered 1, after V lost 0 bases and J lost 2 bases. In nucleotides, the CDR3 is TGTGCCAGCTCACCACCGGGACAGCCCTACGAGCAGTACTTC. Protein sequence: CASSPPGQPYEQYF.

This clone was recorded once. The chain carries TRBV30 and TRBJ1-4; unclear D gene. The CDR3 length is 15 residues. CDR1 is GTSNPN, CDR2 SVGIG, per germline (reference sequence). Trimming removed 5 bases at V and 1 base at J, with 14 bases between. The CDR3 here is CAWAKRRGTNEKLFF. Here the CDR3 DNA reads TGTGCCTGGGCGAAGCGACGGGGAACTAATGAAAAACTGTTTTTT.

This clone was detected only a few times. V usage is TRBV27 and J usage is TRBJ2-7, with TRBD1 identical over 8 bases. The V gene's germline CDR1 is MNHEY and CDR2 SMNVEV (reference sequence). V shed 8 bases, J shed 5 bases, and the junction held 11 bases outside the gene matches. The CDR3 runs to 14 residues. In nucleotides, the CDR3 is TGTGCCAGCGGACCCGGACAGGGTGTGGACGAGCAGTACTTC. This sequence encodes CASGPGQGVDEQYF.

This clone was observed a single time. The chain joins TRBV6-5 to TRBJ1-2; D gene ambiguous. V lost 6 bases and J lost 5, with 7 bases in between. Germline V lookup: CDR1 MNHEY, CDR2 SVGAGI. The length of the CDR3 is 11 residues. In DNA form, the CDR3 reads TGTGCCAGCAGAGGACCGTATGGCTACACCTTC. Translating gives CASRGPYGYTF.